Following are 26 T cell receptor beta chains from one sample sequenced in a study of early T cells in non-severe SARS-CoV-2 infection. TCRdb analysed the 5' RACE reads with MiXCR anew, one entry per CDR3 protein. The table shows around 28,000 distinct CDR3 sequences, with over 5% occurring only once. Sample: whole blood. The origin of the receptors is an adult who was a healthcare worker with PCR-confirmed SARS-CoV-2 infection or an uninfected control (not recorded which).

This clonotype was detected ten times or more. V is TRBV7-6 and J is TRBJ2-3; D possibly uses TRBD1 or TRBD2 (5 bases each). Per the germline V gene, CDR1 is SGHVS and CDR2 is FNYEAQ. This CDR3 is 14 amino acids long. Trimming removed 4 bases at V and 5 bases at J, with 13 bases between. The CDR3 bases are TGTGCCAGCAGCTCAAGGGGAGAGGAAGATACGCAGTATTTT. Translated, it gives CASSSRGEEDTQYF.

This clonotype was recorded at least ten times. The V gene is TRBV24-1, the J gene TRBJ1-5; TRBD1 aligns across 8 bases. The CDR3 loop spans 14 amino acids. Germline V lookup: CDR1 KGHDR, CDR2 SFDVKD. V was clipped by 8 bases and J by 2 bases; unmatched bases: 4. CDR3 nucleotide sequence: TGTGCCACCATGGCGACAGGGGGCAATCAGCCCCAGCATTTT. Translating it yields CATMATGGNQPQHF.

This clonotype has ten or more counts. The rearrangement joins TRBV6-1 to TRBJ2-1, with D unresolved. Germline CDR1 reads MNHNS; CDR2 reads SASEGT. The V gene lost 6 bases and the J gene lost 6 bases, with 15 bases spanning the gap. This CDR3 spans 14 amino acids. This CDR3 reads CASRPPNTINEQFF. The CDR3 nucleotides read TGTGCCAGCAGGCCGCCCAATACCATCAATGAGCAGTTCTTC.

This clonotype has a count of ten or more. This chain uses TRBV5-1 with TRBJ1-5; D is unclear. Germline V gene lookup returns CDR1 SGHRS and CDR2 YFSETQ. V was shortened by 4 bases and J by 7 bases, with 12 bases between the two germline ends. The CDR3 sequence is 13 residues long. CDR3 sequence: CASSLEGSQPQHF. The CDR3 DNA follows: TGCGCCAGCAGCCTTGAAGGTAGCCAGCCCCAGCATTTT.

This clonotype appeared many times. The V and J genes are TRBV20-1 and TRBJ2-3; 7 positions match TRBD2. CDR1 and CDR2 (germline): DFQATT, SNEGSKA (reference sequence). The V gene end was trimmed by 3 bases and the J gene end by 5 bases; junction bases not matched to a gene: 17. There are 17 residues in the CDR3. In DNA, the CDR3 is TGCAGTGCTAGTCGGCTGCGGAGCGGGAAAGGAGGAGATACGCAGTATTTT. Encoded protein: CSASRLRSGKGGDTQYF.

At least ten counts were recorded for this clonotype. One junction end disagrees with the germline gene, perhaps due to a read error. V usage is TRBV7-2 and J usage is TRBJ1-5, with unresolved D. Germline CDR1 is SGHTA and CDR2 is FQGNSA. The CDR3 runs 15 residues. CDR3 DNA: TGTGCCAGTAGCTTAGGAACTCCTATGGAGCAGCCCCAGCATTTT. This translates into CASSLGTPMEQPQHF.

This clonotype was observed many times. The DNA of the CDR3 is TGTGCCAGCAGCCCATTTAGCAGTAGCTCCTACGAGCAGTACTTC. As protein: CASSPFSSSSYEQYF. This rearrangement joins TRBV7-2 to TRBJ2-7; D gene uncertain. The CDR3 loop spans 15 amino acids. The germline V gene has CDR1 SGHTA and CDR2 FQGNSA. Trimming pared 5 bases from V and 0 bases from J, leaving 14 bases between.

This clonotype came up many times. The CDR3 reads CASSHRRDSSYNEQFF. The DNA of the CDR3 is TGTGCCAGCAGCCACCGGAGGGACAGTTCCTACAATGAGCAGTTCTTC. This chain uses TRBV7-8 with TRBJ2-1, with D possibly matching TRBD1 (7 bases). Germline-derived CDR1 and CDR2 are SGHVS and FQNEAQ. Trimming took 5 bases from V and 1 from J, leaving 15 bases between them. The CDR3 runs 16 residues.

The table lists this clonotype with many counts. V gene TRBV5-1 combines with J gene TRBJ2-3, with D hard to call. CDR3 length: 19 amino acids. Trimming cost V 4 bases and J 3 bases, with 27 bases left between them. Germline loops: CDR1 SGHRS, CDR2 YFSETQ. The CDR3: CASSPVYSSRRERTDTQYF. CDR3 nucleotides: TGCGCCAGCAGCCCGGTATATTCCAGTAGAAGAGAAAGAACAGATACGCAGTATTTT.

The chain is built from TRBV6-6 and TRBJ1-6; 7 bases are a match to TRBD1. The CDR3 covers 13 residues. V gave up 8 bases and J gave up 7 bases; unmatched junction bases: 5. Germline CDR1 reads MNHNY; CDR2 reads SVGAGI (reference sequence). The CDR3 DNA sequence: TGTGCCAGCTCGGGACAGCTGAATTCACCCCTCCACTTT. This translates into CASSGQLNSPLHF.

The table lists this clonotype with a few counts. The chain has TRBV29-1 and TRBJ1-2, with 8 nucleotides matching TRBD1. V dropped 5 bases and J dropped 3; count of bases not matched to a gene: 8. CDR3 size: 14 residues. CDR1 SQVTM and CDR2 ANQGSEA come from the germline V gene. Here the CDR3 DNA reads TGCAGCGTTCAACGGACAGGGAAGGACTATGGCTACACCTTC. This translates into CSVQRTGKDYGYTF.

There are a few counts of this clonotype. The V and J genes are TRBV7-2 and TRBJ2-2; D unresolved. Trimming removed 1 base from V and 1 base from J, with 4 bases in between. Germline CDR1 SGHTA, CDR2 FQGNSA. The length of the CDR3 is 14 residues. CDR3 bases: TGTGCCAGCAGCTTAGAACAGAACACCGGGGAGCTGTTTTTT. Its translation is CASSLEQNTGELFF.

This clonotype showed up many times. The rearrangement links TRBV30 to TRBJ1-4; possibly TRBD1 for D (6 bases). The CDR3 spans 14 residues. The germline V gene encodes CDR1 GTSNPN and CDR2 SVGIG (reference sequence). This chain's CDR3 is CAVSTDSKNEKLFF. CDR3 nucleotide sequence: TGTGCGGTCTCAACGGACAGCAAGAATGAAAAACTGTTTTTT. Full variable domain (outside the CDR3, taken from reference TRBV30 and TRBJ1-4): SQTIHQWPATLVQPVGSPLSLECTVEGTSNPNLYWYRQAAGRGLQLLFYSVGIGQISSEVPQNLSASRPQDRQFILSSKKLLLSDSGFYLCAVSTDSKNEKLFFGSGTQLSVL.

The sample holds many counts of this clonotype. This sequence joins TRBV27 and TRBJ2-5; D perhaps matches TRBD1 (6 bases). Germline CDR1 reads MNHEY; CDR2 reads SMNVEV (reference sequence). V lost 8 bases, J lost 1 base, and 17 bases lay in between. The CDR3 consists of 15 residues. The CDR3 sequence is CASHRTGPPQETQYF. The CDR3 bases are TGTGCCAGCCACAGAACAGGGCCCCCCCAAGAGACCCAGTACTTC.

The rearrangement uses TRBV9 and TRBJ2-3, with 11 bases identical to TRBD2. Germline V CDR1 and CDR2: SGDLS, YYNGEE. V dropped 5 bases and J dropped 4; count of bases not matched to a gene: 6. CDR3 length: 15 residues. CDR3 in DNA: TGTGCCAGCAGTCCTAGCGGGGGGTTCGCAGATACGCAGTATTTT. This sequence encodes CASSPSGGFADTQYF.

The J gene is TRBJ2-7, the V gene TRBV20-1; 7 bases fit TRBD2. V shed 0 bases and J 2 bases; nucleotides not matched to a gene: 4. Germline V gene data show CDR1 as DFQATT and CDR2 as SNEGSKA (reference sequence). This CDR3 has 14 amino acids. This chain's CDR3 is CSARDISGTYEQYF. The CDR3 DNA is TGCAGTGCTAGAGATATCAGCGGGACCTACGAGCAGTACTTC.

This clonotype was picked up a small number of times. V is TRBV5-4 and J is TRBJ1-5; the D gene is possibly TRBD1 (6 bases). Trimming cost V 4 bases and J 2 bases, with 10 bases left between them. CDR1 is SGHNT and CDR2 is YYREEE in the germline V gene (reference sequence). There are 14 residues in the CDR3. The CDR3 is CASSQQGGNQPQHF. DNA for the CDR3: TGTGCCAGCAGCCAACAGGGTGGCAATCAGCCCCAGCATTTT.

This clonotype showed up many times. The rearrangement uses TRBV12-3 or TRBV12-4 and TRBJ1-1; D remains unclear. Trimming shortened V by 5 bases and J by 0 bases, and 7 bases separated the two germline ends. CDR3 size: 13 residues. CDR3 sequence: CASSVGLNTEAFF. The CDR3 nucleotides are TGTGCCAGCAGTGTAGGACTGAACACTGAAGCTTTCTTT.

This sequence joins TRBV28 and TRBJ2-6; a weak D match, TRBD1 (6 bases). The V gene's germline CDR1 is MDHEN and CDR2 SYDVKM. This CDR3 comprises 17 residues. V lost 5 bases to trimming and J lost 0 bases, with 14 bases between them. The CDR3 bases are TGTGCCAGCAGTCCCCTAGGGGGATTCTCTGGGGCCAACGTCCTGACTTTC. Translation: CASSPLGGFSGANVLTF. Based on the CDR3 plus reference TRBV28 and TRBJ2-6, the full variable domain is DVKVTQSSRYLVKRTGEKVFLECVQDMDHENMFWYRQDPGLGLRLIYFSYDVKMKEKGDIPEGYSVSREKKERFSLILESASTNQTSMYLCASSPLGGFSGANVLTFGAGSRLTVL.

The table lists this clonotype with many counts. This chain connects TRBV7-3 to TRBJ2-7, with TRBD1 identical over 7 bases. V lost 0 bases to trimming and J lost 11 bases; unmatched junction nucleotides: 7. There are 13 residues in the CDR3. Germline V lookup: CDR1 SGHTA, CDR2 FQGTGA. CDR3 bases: TGTGCCAGCAGCTTAACAACAACGACAGGGAAGTACTTC. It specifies CASSLTTTTGKYF.

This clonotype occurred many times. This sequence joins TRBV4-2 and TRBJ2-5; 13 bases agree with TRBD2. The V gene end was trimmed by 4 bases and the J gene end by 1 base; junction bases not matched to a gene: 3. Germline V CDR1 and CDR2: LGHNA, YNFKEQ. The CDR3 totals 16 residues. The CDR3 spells CASSLRLAGGQETQYF. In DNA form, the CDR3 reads TGTGCCAGCAGCCTCCGACTAGCGGGGGGCCAAGAGACCCAGTACTTC.

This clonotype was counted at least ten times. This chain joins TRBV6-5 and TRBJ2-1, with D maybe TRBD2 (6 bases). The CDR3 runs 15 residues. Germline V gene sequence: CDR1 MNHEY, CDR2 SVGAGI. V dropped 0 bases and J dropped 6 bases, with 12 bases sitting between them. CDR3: CASSYSREYSNEQFF. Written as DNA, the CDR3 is TGTGCCAGCAGTTACTCTCGGGAGTATAGCAATGAGCAGTTCTTC.

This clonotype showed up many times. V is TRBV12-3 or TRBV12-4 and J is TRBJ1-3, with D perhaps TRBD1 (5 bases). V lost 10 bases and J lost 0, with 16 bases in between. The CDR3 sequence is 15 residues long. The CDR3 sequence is CATGLTASSGNTIYF. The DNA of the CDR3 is TGTGCCACGGGGTTGACAGCCAGCTCTGGAAACACCATATATTTT.

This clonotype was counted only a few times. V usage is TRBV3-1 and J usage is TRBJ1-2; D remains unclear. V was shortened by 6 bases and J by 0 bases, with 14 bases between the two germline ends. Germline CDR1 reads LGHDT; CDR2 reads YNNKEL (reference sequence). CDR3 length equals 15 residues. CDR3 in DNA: TGTGCCAGCAGTGATCTGAATTCAGCTAACTATGGCTACACCTTC. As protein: CASSDLNSANYGYTF.

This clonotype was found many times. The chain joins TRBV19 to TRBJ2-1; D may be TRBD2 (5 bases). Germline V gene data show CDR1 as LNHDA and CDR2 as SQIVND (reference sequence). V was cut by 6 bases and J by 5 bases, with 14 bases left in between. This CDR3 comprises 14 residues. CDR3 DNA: TGTGCCAGTAGCTCCCTCGAGGGTCACAATGAGCAGTTCTTC. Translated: CASSSLEGHNEQFF.

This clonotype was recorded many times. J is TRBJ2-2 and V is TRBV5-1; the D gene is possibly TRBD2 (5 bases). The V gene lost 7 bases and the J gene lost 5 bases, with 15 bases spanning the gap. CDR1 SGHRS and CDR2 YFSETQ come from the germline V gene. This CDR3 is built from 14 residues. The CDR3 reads CASERGGGTGELFF. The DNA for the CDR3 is TGCGCCAGCGAACGCGGAGGTGGGACCGGGGAGCTGTTTTTT.